Here is one TCR beta chain with its context. No antigen is known for it. TCRdb keeps only in-frame clones here, not all; method: immunoSEQ multiplex PCR. This sample has tens of thousands of clones, with 90% found just once. This entry belongs to a study of regulatory and conventional T cells in RAG deficiency. Study-wide points: Patient subsets had shorter CDR3s; Omenn Treg-Tconv overlap exceeded 85%. Other subsets showed 8.5 to 10-fold reductions, but Treg unique TCR beta sequences fell approximately 90-fold in these patients.

This CDR3 has 15 residues. J was trimmed by 8 bases and V by 1 base; bases with no gene match: 8. Germline CDR1 SQVTM, CDR2 ANQGSEA. In addition, the sample was reused for a study of regulatory T cells. That study adds: The PCR used 52 TRBV and 13 TRBJ primers. Skewed V and J usage and few unique V-J pairs marked patient repertoires, most in Tregs.

This TCR came from a human donor in good health. Sequenced material: CD8+ T cells sorted from blood. The chain employs TRBV29-1 and TRBJ2-1, with TRBD2 identical over 10 bases. The CDR3 DNA sequence: TGCAGCGTTGAAGGGGGAACTAGCGGGGACTATGAGCAGTTCTTC. Residues: CSVEGGTSGDYEQFF.